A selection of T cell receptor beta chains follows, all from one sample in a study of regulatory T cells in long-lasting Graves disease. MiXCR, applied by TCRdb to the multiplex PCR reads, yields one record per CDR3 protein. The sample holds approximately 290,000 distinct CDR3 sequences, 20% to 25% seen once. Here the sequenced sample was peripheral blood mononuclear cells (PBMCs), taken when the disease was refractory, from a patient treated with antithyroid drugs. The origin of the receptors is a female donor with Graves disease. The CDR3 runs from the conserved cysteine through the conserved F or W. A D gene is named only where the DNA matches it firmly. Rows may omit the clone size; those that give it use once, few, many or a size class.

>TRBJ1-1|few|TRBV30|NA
TGTGCCGGGGGCGGTGGGGGTGAAGCTTTCTTT
CAGGGGGEAFF
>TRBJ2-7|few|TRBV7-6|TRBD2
TGTGCCAGCAGCTCGACCGCCGGGGGGTACGAGCAGTACTTC
CASSSTAGGYEQYF
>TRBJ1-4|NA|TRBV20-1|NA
TGCAGTGCTAGAGATAGCCAGGGGAATGAAAAACTGTTTTTT
CSARDSQGNEKLFF
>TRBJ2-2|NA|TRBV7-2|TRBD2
TGTGCCAGCAGCTCTAGAGGAGGGGCCGGGACTAGCGGGAACACCGGGGAGCTGTTTTTT
CASSSRGGAGTSGNTGELFF
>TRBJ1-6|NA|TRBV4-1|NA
TGCGCCAGCAGCCCTCGGCCGGAGCCCAATTCACCCCTCCACTTT
CASSPRPEPNSPLHF
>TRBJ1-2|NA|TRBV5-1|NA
TGCGCCAGCAGCTTCGCAGGGCAGGGCTACACCTTC
CASSFAGQGYTF
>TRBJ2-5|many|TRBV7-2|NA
TGTGCCAGCAGCCCCTACCCGACCGTAGGGGAGAAGACCCAGTACTTC
CASSPYPTVGEKTQYF
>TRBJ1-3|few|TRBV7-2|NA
TGTGCCTCCCTACCGGACGCGAGGCTCGGAAACACCATATATTTT
CASLPDARLGNTIYF
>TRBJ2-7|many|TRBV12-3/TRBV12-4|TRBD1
TGTGCCAGCAGTTTAGCGCAGGGGGCTTACGACGAGCAGTACTTC
CASSLAQGAYDEQYF
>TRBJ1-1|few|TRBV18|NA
TGTGCCAGCTCACCAAATCCCGGAGACACTGAAGCTTTCTTT
CASSPNPGDTEAFF
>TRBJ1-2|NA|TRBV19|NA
TGTGCCAGTAGTATAGGAGCAGGGCAGAACTATGGCTACACCTTC
CASSIGAGQNYGYTF
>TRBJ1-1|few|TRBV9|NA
TGTGCCAGCAGCAGGGTTTCGGGGGGAGCTTTCTTT
CASSRVSGGAFF
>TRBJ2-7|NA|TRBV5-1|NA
TGCGCCAGCAGCTTGGAAATTACGGGCGAGCAGTACTTC
CASSLEITGEQYF
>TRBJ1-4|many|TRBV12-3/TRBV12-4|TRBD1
TGTGCCAGCAGTACCGTCCAGGGGGCCTGGAATGAAAAACTGTTTTTT
CASSTVQGAWNEKLFF
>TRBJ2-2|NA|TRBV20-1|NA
TGCAGTAAGCTTAGCGGCAACACCGGGGAGCTGTTTTTT
CSKLSGNTGELFF
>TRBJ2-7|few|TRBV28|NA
TGTGCCGGGGGTAAGGACTATAACGAGCAGTACTTC
CAGGKDYNEQYF
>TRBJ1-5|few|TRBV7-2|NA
TGTGCCAGCAGCTTAGTAGTAGGGGCGGATCAGCCCCAGCATTTT
CASSLVVGADQPQHF
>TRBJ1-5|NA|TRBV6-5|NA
TGTGCCAGCAGTTTATATGACAACCAGCCCCAGCATTTT
CASSLYDNQPQHF
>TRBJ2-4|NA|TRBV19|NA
TGTGCCAGTACCGGGGCACTAGATATTCAGTACTTC
CASTGALDIQYF
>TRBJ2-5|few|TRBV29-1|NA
TGCAGCGTTGATGTCATGGCGGTGCCGGAGACCCAGTACTTC
CSVDVMAVPETQYF
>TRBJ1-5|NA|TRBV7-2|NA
TGTGCCAGCAGCTCCGACGGACTCTCCAATCAGCCCCAGCATTTT
CASSSDGLSNQPQHF
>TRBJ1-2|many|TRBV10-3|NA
TGTGCCATCAATCGAGGACTGGTGCGGGGTTTCGAGAACTATGGCTACACCTTC
CAINRGLVRGFENYGYTF
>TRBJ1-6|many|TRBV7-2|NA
TGTGCCAGCATGCCTAATCAGGGACGCAATTCACCCCTCCACTTT
CASMPNQGRNSPLHF
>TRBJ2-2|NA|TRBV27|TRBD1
TGTGCCAGCAGTTCCCTACGGACAGGGAAGACCGGGGAGCTGTTTTTT
CASSSLRTGKTGELFF
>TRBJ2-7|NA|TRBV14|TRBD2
TGTGCCAGCAGCCAAGGGGGGGGTGAGGACGAGCAGTACTTC
CASSQGGGEDEQYF
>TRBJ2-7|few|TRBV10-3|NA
TGTGCCAGCCCCCCGGGCCGGCGCTCCTACGAGCAGTACTTC
CASPPGRRSYEQYF
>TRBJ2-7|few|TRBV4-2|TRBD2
TGTGCCAGCAGCCAAGAAGCTAGCGGGAGTTGGTACGAGCAGTACTTC
CASSQEASGSWYEQYF
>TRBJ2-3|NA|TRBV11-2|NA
TGTGCCAGCAGCTTAGAGGTGTCAGATACGCAGTATTTT
CASSLEVSDTQYF
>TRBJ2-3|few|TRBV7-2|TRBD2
TGTGCCAGCATGCTACTAGCGGGAGCCCCAGATACGCAGTATTTT
CASMLLAGAPDTQYF
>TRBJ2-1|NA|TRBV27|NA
TGTGCCAGCCTAGGGGCATTTGGTGAGCAGTTCTTC
CASLGAFGEQFF
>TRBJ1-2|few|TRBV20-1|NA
TGCAGTGCTAATCTTCCGGGATCCCTCTATGGCTACACCTTC
CSANLPGSLYGYTF
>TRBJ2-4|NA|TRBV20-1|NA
TGCAGTGCTAGACCCCCAGGGACCCAAAACATTCAGTACTTC
CSARPPGTQNIQYF
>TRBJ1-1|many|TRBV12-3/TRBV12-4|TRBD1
TGTGCCAGCAGTCCGCCGGACAGGGCTCTTCGTGGCACTGAAGCTTTCTTT
CASSPPDRALRGTEAFF
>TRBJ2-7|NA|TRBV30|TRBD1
TGTGCCTGGAGTGTAGGGACAGGGGGCGACGAGCAGTACTTC
CAWSVGTGGDEQYF
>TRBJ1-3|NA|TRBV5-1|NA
TGCGCCAGCAGCTTGGCCCCCACAGACTCTGGAAACACCATATATTTT
CASSLAPTDSGNTIYF
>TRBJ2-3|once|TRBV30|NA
TGTGCCTGGATTTCAGCGGTCACCACCCCCAGCACAGATACGCAGTATTTT
CAWISAVTTPSTDTQYF